These 19 T cell receptor beta chains were sequenced from one sample in a study of graft-versus-host responses after intestinal transplantation (dated by TCRdb to the early 2020s). Libraries were made using the immunoSEQ multiplex PCR assay. TCRdb stores this immuneACCESS table with in-frame sequences only. Part of the clones is absent; in the studies checked, under half of the shortfall reflects unresolved V genes, and no reason is known for the rest. The sample table shows some 43,000 clones, and roughly 95% are seen once. The ten largest make up 1.6% of the sample. The material sequenced was PBMCs, taken approximately 350 days after intestinal transplant. Every receptor here comes from a human patient who received an intestinal transplant, so some T cells may come from the graft donor.

The chain carries TRBV23-1 and TRBJ1-1; D is unresolved. TRBV23-1 is noted as an ORF with a role that remains uncertain. Trimming left V 4 bases short and J 0 bases short, with 9 bases between. The CDR3 loop spans 14 amino acids. CDR3 nucleotides: TGCGCCAGCAGTCCGGGGAGAATGAACACTGAAGCTTTCTTT. Translation gives CASSPGRMNTEAFF.

This clone has a single count. V usage is TRBV30 and J usage is TRBJ2-7; D gene ambiguous. The germline CDR1 and CDR2 sequences are GTSNPN and SVGIG (reference sequence). The V end was cut by 2 bases, the J end by 0 bases, with 14 bases between. This CDR3 comprises 15 residues. CDR3 in DNA: TGTGCCTGGAGTTCACTGGCAGCTTACTCCTACGAGCAGTACTTC. Translated, it gives CAWSSLAAYSYEQYF.

The CDR3 DNA is TGTGCCAGCAGTGAAGGTGGGACCCCCTACGAGCAGTACTTC. It codes for CASSEGGTPYEQYF. The V and J genes are TRBV6-1 and TRBJ2-7; perhaps D is TRBD1 or TRBD2 (5 bases each). V gave up 1 base and J gave up 2 bases, with 9 bases separating them. There are 14 residues in the CDR3. Germline-derived CDR1 and CDR2 are MNHNS and SASEGT.

V and J are TRBV9 and TRBJ2-3, with 7 bases that match TRBD2. Looked up from germline, CDR1 is SGDLS and CDR2 is YYNGEE. With V trimmed by 4 bases and J by 1 base, 6 bases remained unmatched. The CDR3 loop spans 15 amino acids. CDR3 sequence: CASSSWGGGTDTQYF. The CDR3 nucleotides are TGTGCCAGCAGCTCCTGGGGAGGGGGCACAGATACGCAGTATTTT.

The chain is built from TRBV7-6 and TRBJ2-5; D perhaps matches TRBD2 (6 bases). This CDR3 is 13 amino acids long. Germline V gene sequence: CDR1 SGHVS, CDR2 FNYEAQ. Trimming pared 5 bases from V and 3 bases from J, leaving 10 bases between. The CDR3 is CASSRDFEETQYF. The CDR3 DNA reads TGTGCCAGCAGCCGGGACTTTGAAGAGACCCAGTACTTC.

The chain joins TRBV6-5 to TRBJ2-7; either TRBD1 or TRBD2 may fit D (6 bases each). The germline gives CDR1 MNHEY, CDR2 SVGAGI. The CDR3 is 15 amino acids. V shed 10 bases and J shed 2 bases, with 21 bases lying between them. The CDR3 sequence is CATQIGGGDTYEQYF. The CDR3 region has the DNA TGTGCCACCCAAATCGGGGGCGGGGATACCTACGAGCAGTACTTC.

The chain recombines TRBV19 with TRBJ1-4; 9 bases match TRBD1. CDR1 and CDR2 (germline): LNHDA, SQIVND (reference sequence). V gave up 3 bases and J gave up 4 bases; unmatched junction bases: 3. This CDR3 has 15 amino acids. The CDR3 DNA sequence: TGTGCCAGTAGTATCGGGACAGGGCTTAATGAAAAACTGTTTTTT. Translating it yields CASSIGTGLNEKLFF.

The V and J genes are TRBV6-5 and TRBJ2-7; possibly TRBD2 for D (6 bases). Trimming removed 6 bases from V and 2 bases from J, with 14 bases in between. Per germline, CDR1 MNHEY and CDR2 SVGAGI. This CDR3 comprises 14 residues. CDR3 sequence (DNA): TGTGCCAGCAGGACCCCGGGAGTCCCCTACGAGCAGTACTTC. It encodes CASRTPGVPYEQYF.

The gene calls are TRBV6-1 and TRBJ2-7; D is possibly TRBD2 (5 bases). The length of the CDR3 is 11 residues. The germline CDR1 and CDR2 sequences are MNHNS and SASEGT. Trimming took off 6 bases at V and 6 bases at J, with 9 bases between the two ends. For the CDR3, the DNA is TGTGCCAGCAGACTAGTCTCCGAGCAGTACTTC. It translates to CASRLVSEQYF.

The rearrangement uses TRBV6-6 and TRBJ1-6, with unresolved D. Trimming took off 4 bases at V and 3 bases at J, with 7 bases between the two ends. This CDR3 is 14 amino acids long. Per the germline V gene, CDR1 is MNHNY and CDR2 is SVGAGI (reference sequence). The CDR3 spells CASSFGDYNSPLHF. The CDR3 DNA is TGTGCCAGCAGTTTTGGAGACTATAATTCACCCCTCCACTTT.

The chain links TRBV27 to TRBJ2-2, with TRBD2 matching over 7 bases. J lost 0 bases, V lost 10 bases, and 8 bases had no gene match. Germline values: CDR1 MNHEY, CDR2 SMNVEV (reference sequence). This CDR3 is 15 amino acids long. The CDR3 loop reads CATRTAGANTGELFF. CDR3 nucleotide sequence: TGTGCCACCAGAACCGCGGGGGCGAACACCGGGGAGCTGTTTTTT.

This rearrangement joins TRBV28 to TRBJ1-3; D is possibly TRBD1 (5 bases). Germline V CDR1 and CDR2: MDHEN, SYDVKM. V lost 7 bases, J lost 2 bases, and 9 bases lay in between. This CDR3 is 13 amino acids long. CDR3 sequence (DNA): TGTGCCAGCATTGGGGGAGCTGGAAACACCATATATTTT. The encoded protein is CASIGGAGNTIYF.

The chain combines TRBV7-2 with TRBJ2-7; a weak D match, TRBD2 (6 bases). The CDR3 contains 13 residues. Trimming removed 1 base at V and 4 bases at J, with 8 bases between. CDR1 and CDR2 from the germline V gene are SGHTA and FQGNSA. DNA for the CDR3: TGTGCCAGCAGCTTAGTGCGGGGTTACGAGCAGTACTTC. Its translation is CASSLVRGYEQYF.

The chain links TRBV6-6 to TRBJ2-7; the D gene is possibly TRBD1 (5 bases). Looked up from germline, CDR1 is MNHNY and CDR2 is SVGAGI (reference sequence). There are 13 residues in the CDR3. V gave up 2 bases and J gave up 2 bases, with 7 bases separating them. Here the CDR3 reads CASSYPDTYEQYF. The CDR3 bases are TGTGCCAGCAGTTACCCGGACACCTACGAGCAGTACTTC.

This sequence joins TRBV2 and TRBJ1-2; tentative D call: TRBD1 (6 bases). The V end lost 1 base, the J end lost 8 bases, and 11 bases lay between the germline ends. The CDR3 loop spans 13 amino acids. From germline, CDR1 is SNHLY and CDR2 FYNNEI. The CDR3 bases are TGTGCCAGCAGTGAAGGACAGGTCGGCGGCTACACCTTC. It is translated as CASSEGQVGGYTF. The whole variable domain, remainder taken from reference TRBV2 and TRBJ1-2, is EPEVTQTPSHQVTQMGQEVILRCVPISNHLYFYWYRQILGQKVEFLVSFYNNEISEKSEIFDDQFSVERPDGSNFTLKIRSTKLEDSAMYFCASSEGQVGGYTFGSGTRLTVV.

The chain carries TRBV7-6 and TRBJ2-5, with D tentatively TRBD1 or TRBD2 (6 bases each). Germline lookup yields CDR1 SGHVS and CDR2 FNYEAQ. This CDR3 is 14 amino acids long. Trimming took 1 base from V and 6 from J, leaving 12 bases between them. CDR3 in amino acids: CASSLETGGKTQYF. The CDR3 nucleotides are TGTGCCAGCAGCTTAGAGACAGGAGGGAAGACCCAGTACTTC.

The gene calls are TRBV19 and TRBJ2-3, with D uncertain. V was trimmed by 6 bases and J by 5 bases, leaving 12 bases between them. Germline V gene data show CDR1 as LNHDA and CDR2 as SQIVND (reference sequence). The CDR3 is 13 amino acids. CDR3 amino acids: CASSPAVGDTQYF. Written as DNA, the CDR3 is TGTGCCAGTAGCCCCGCAGTGGGAGATACGCAGTATTTT.

CDR3 protein: CASSAAEGRVAGELFF. DNA for the CDR3: TGTGCCAGCAGCGCGGCGGAGGGTAGGGTGGCCGGGGAGCTGTTTTTT. The chain couples TRBV7-6 to TRBJ2-2; maybe TRBD2 (6 bases). The CDR3 sequence is 16 residues long. Looked up from germline, CDR1 is SGHVS and CDR2 is FNYEAQ. V dropped 5 bases and J dropped 6 bases, with 19 bases sitting between them. Combining the CDR3 with reference TRBV7-6 and TRBJ2-2 gives the whole variable domain GAGVSQSPRYKVTKRGQDVALRCDPISGHVSLYWYRQALGQGPEFLTYFNYEAQQDKSGLPNDRFSAERPEGSISTLTIQRTEQRDSAMYRCASSAAEGRVAGELFFGEGSRLTVL.

V gene TRBV27 combines with J gene TRBJ2-6; D remains unclear. CDR1 is MNHEY, CDR2 SMNVEV, per germline (reference sequence). This CDR3 is built from 19 residues. Trimming stripped 5 bases from V and 1 base from J, with 21 bases between. The CDR3 spells CASSRFPPGGLSGANVLTF. CDR3 in DNA: TGTGCCAGCAGTCGTTTCCCTCCCGGCGGCTTATCTGGGGCCAACGTCCTGACTTTC.